This T cell receptor beta chain was profiled in a study of regulatory T cells in long-lasting Graves disease. Study-wide results and limits: Under persistent disease, TRBV28, TRBJ1-2 and TRBJ2-5 were used preferentially.

In regard to this clonotype: What it recognizes is unknown.

According to the study, TCR beta libraries were built with iRepertoire HTBI primers and CDR3-region Arm-PCR. TCRdb recomputed calls from the multiplex PCR reads with MiXCR, one row per CDR3 protein. Among 400,000 to 600,000 distinct CDR3 sequences, under 25% were seen once, and the ten largest hold roughly 6.9%. The sample's time point: persistent/refractory GD, antithyroid drugs over 5 years with positive TRAb. From RNA extracted from PBMCs, the TCR library was made. The germline CDR1 and CDR2 sequences are SGHRS and YFSETQ. The CDR3 runs to 16 residues. Trimming cost V 6 bases and J 4 bases, with 20 bases left between them.

The V and J genes are TRBV5-1 and TRBJ1-3, with a possible D match to TRBD1 (6 bases). The origin of this receptor is a female donor with Graves disease. Specimen: peripheral blood mononuclear cells (PBMCs), collected when the disease was refractory, from a patient treated with antithyroid drugs. CDR3 in amino acids: CASTAGVGGQGNTIYF. The CDR3 DNA reads as TGCGCCAGCACCGCCGGGGTCGGGGGGCAAGGAAACACCATATATTTT.